This T cell receptor beta chain was identified during a study of blood T cell repertoires in COVID-19. About the research overall: There were acute and convalescent COVID-19 samples, and they came from the United States, Italy and Spain. T cells, B-cell-depleted T cells, or PBMCs supplied cDNA or gDNA.

The V gene's germline CDR1 is SNHLY and CDR2 FYNNEI. The ends lost 8 bases at V and 5 bases at J; junction bases unmatched: 8. The CDR3 sequence is 13 residues long. As processed by the authors: Reference gene primer amplification yielded estimated nucleated cell counts. TCRdb's copy holds only in-frame clones and misses some; the assay was immunoSEQ multiplex PCR. That table is the source of V, J and clone size, and D and trimming were worked out from the DNA. This table holds tens of thousands of clones, approximately 80% found once. Sequenced input: peripheral blood. V usage is TRBV2 and J usage is TRBJ1-1; 7 nucleotides align to TRBD1. This sequence was found in a man between 50 and 59 years old with active COVID-19. The CDR3 reads CASASQGETEAFF. The CDR3 nucleotides read TGTGCCAGCGCCTCGCAGGGGGAGACTGAAGCTTTCTTT.